This TCR beta chain was retrieved from a study of early T cells in non-severe SARS-CoV-2 infection. This CDR3 has 14 amino acids. Germline V gene data show CDR1 as SQVTM and CDR2 as ANQGSEA. V dropped 3 bases and J dropped 0; count of bases not matched to a gene: 2. Individual cDNA molecules received unique molecular identifiers. TCRdb redid the calling of the 5' RACE reads with MiXCR, one entry per CDR3 protein. This table has about 60,000 distinct CDR3 sequences, almost 9.5% appearing once. This clonotype was picked up many times. Input material: whole blood. The receptor was derived from an adult who was a healthcare worker with PCR-confirmed SARS-CoV-2 infection or an uninfected control (not recorded which). The chain carries TRBV29-1 and TRBJ2-1; 7 bases fit TRBD2. This CDR3 reads CSVEGGSSYNEQFF. Here the CDR3 DNA reads TGCAGCGTTGAGGGAGGGAGCTCCTACAATGAGCAGTTCTTC.